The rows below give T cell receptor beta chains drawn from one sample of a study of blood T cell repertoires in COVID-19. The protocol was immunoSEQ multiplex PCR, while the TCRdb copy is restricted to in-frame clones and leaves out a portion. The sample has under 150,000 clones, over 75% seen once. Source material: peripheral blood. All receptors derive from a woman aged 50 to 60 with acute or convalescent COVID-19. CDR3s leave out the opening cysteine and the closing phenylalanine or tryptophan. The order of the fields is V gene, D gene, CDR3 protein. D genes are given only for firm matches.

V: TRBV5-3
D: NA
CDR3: ARRESPLH

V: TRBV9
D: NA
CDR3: ASSQQGNSGNTIY

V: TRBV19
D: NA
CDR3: ASRSPGEKLF

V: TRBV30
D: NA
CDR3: AWSVPGSGNQPQH

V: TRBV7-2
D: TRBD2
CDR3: ASSESGGAIYTGELF

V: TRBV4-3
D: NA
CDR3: ASSPRPGSIGGYT

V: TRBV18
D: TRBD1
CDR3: ASSPGTGEHLSYNEQF

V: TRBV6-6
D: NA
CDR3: ASRDLGAAEKLF

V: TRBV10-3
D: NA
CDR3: AISESGQNYGYT

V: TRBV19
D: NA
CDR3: ASSTGYGYT

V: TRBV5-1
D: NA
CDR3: ASSLAPTSQETQY

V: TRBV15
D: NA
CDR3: ATSALGWQGNYGYT

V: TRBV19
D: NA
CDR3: ASSMPGLSTLRNTEAF

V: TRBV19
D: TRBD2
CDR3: ASSIDRLAGRNEQF

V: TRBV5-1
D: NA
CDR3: ASSLEAGYYGYT

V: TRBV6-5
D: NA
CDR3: ASSSTALYGKLF

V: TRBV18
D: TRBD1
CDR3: ASSGTGTENTGELF

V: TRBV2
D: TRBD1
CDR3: ASSDALDRVRYQPQH

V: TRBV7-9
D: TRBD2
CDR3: ASSLGASSGERDTQY

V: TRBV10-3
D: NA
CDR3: AISRVKETQY

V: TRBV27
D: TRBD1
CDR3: ASGTGGKTQY

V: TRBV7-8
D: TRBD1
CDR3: ASSRGQALGYT

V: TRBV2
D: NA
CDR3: ASSDTADVPSYNEQF

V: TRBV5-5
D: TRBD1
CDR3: ASSFDRADSPLH

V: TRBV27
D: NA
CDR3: ASRPPWATSAGTQY

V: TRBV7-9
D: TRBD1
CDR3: ASSLGSRRDSSYEQY

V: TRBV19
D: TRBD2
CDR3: ASSILGGVSYNEQF

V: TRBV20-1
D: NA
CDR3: SASVARETQY

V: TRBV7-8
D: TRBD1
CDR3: ASSLEDRGWKDTEAF

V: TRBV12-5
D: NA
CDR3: ASGLGLQGVRINQPQH

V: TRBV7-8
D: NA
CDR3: ASSFQNYGYT

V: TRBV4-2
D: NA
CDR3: ASSQEGGPIGQPQH

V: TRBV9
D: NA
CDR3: ASSPGAGSDSPLH

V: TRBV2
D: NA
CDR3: ASSPPRGGYTGELF

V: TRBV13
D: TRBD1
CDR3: ASSLAFRDSEVNTEAF

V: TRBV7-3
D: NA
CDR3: ASSLQGEAF

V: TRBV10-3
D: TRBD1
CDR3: AVSGTGDFNEQY

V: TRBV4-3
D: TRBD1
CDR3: ASSHRQGNTEAF

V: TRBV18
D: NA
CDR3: ASSPILETQY

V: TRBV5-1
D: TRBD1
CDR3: ASSSRDSEAF

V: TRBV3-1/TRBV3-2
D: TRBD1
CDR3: ASSQRTGDTEAF

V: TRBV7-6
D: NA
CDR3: ASSPGLGNTIY

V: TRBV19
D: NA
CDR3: ASSFAPDYEQY